Given below is one T cell receptor (beta chain) in context. This sample is drawn from a study of T-cell reconstitution after alpha-beta-depleted transplantation in children. Looked up from germline, CDR1 is MGHRA and CDR2 is YSYEKL. V was pared by 0 bases and J by 5 bases, with 16 bases between. The CDR3 has 16 amino acids. A library of TCRbeta sequences, prepared with unique molecular identifiers, was generated. TCRdb called the PCR reads again in MiXCR, with one record for every CDR3 protein. The table has fewer than 400,000 distinct CDR3 sequences, approximately 20% seen once. This TCR was recovered from a human donor who donated a stem cell graft to a child with acute myeloid leukemia. The sample consisted of PBMCs from the stem cell graft donor, taken from the stem cell graft. The chain employs TRBV4-1 and TRBJ2-5; D is unresolved. CDR3 in DNA: TGCGCCAGCAGCCAAGATATAGGGCCGGCCAAGGAGACCCAGTACTTC. Its protein product is CASSQDIGPAKETQYF.